This paragraph covers one TCR beta chain sequence. As yet, its antigen is unknown. The junction departs from the called germline gene at one end, perhaps through a read error. The length of the CDR3 is 13 residues. In germline, CDR1 is SEHNR, CDR2 FQNEAQ (reference sequence). PCR involved 60 Vbeta and 13 Jbeta primers. Method: immunoSEQ multiplex PCR; TCRdb's copy keeps in-frame clones and lacks some. This table holds some 97,000 clones, more than 75% found once. The source of the sample is a study of cytomegalovirus exposure and HLA in healthy donors. Study results and caveats: Researchers catalogued over 150 TCR beta chains as cytomegalovirus-associated.

The clonotype comes from a woman between 45 and 65 years old in good health and CMV-seropositive. Sequencing used PBMCs. The chain joins TRBV7-9 to TRBJ2-7; a weak D match, TRBD2 (6 bases). CDR3 nucleotides: TGTTCCAGCAGCTTAGGACTAAACGACGAGCAGTACTTC. Translating gives CSSSLGLNDEQYF.